This entry describes one TCR beta chain. Antigen specificity is unknown. The sample comes from a study of molecular identifiers for immune sequencing clone quantification. Study results and limitations: In cases of identical TCR molecules sharing a barcode, highly expanded clone sizes could be underestimated.

From germline, CDR1 is SGHRS and CDR2 YFSETQ. CDR3 length: 16 residues. V dropped 4 bases and J dropped 8; count of bases not matched to a gene: 14. Via MiXCR, TCRdb re-called the PCR reads, giving one row per CDR3 protein. The data contain approximately 54,000 distinct CDR3 sequences, approximately 26% of them singletons. Sequencing input: naive CD8+ T cells from blood, with Jurkat cell RNA spiked in. Subset here: FACS-sorted CD8+CD4-CCR7+CD45RA+ naive T cells. The rearrangement uses TRBV5-1 and TRBJ2-3; 9 nucleotides match TRBD1. The sequence was obtained from a human donor in good health. Some libraries in this study had Jurkat cell RNA spiked in. CDR3 region: CASSLEQGAGTGTQYF. The CDR3 DNA is TGCGCCAGCAGCCTAGAACAGGGGGCCGGCACGGGTACGCAGTATTTT.